These 4 T cell receptor beta chains were sequenced from one sample in a study of CD4 T cells in relation to SARS-CoV-2 and coronaviruses. The unexposed donors gave CD4+ T cells in about 2011-2019, prior to COVID-19. The cells were cultured for over eight days before CD4+ T cells were isolated. Their target antigens are unknown. Sequencing was performed with immunoSEQ multiplex PCR; in TCRdb, only in-frame clones are kept and a portion is missing. The sample carries 9,500 to 12,000 clones, 74% recorded once. Sequenced material: CD4+ T cells from PBMCs, cultured in vitro. These TCRs come from a human donor in good health.

This chain links TRBV18 with TRBJ2-5; tentative D call: TRBD1 (6 bases). The CDR3 runs 14 residues. V shed 1 base and J shed 3 bases, with 9 bases lying between them. CDR1 is KGHSH, CDR2 LQKENI, per germline. The CDR3 reads CASSPRAGEETQYF. CDR3 nucleotides: TGTGCCAGCTCACCACGTGCAGGGGAAGAGACCCAGTACTTC.

CDR3 bases: TGTGCCAGCAGCTCCCCCCGCGGGACCTCTGGAAACACCATATATTTT. It yields the protein CASSSPRGTSGNTIYF. The genes are TRBV7-8 and TRBJ1-3; possibly TRBD1 for D (5 bases). Germline loops: CDR1 SGHVS, CDR2 FQNEAQ. Between the trimmed V and J ends, which lost 4 bases and 0 bases, there was a span of 13 bases. The CDR3 spans 16 residues.

There are a few counts of this clone. The gene calls are TRBV4-1 and TRBJ1-2; D gene ambiguous. V was pared by 8 bases and J by 7 bases, with 5 bases between. Germline V gives CDR1 MGHRA, CDR2 YSYEKL. The CDR3 has 9 amino acids. CDR3 loop: CASGSGYTF. DNA of the CDR3: TGCGCCAGCGGCTCTGGCTACACCTTC.

V usage is TRBV6-5 and J usage is TRBJ2-7; perhaps TRBD2 as D (7 bases). V shed 7 bases and J shed 6 bases, with 22 bases lying between them. CDR1 and CDR2 from the germline V gene are MNHEY and SVGAGI. The CDR3 is 15 amino acids. CDR3: CASNLMRGGFGEQYF. The CDR3 region has the DNA TGTGCCAGCAATCTCATGAGGGGGGGCTTCGGCGAGCAGTACTTC.